Presented here are 5 T cell receptor beta chains from one specimen sequenced in a study of blood T cell repertoires in COVID-19. Assay used: immunoSEQ multiplex PCR; TCRdb lists only in-frame clones, some missing. The table records 150,000 or so clones, about 86% of them present only once. The sequenced material came from peripheral blood. These receptors originate from a man aged 50 or older with active or convalescent COVID-19.

CDR3 in DNA: TGTGCCAGCAGCAAATGGACTAGCGGGGGGGCTGACAATGAGCAGTTCTTC. Encoded protein: CASSKWTSGGADNEQFF. The chain combines TRBV6-2 or TRBV6-3 with TRBJ2-1; 15 nucleotides line up with TRBD2. This CDR3 comprises 17 residues. After removal of 6 bases from V and 5 bases from J, the junction contained 8 bases not matched to a gene. CDR1 MNHEY and CDR2 SVGEGT come from the germline V gene.

The sample holds one count of this clone. This CDR3 reads CASSSGQGDGYTF. The CDR3 nucleotides are TGCGCCAGCAGCTCGGGACAGGGAGATGGCTACACCTTC. The chain uses TRBV5-1 and TRBJ1-2, with 9 bases fitting TRBD1. Germline CDR1 is SGHRS and CDR2 is YFSETQ. The CDR3 is made up of 13 amino acids. With V trimmed by 3 bases and J by 6 bases, 3 bases remained unmatched.

V usage is TRBV27 and J usage is TRBJ1-1; TRBD1 might be the D (5 bases). CDR1 and CDR2 from the germline V gene are MNHEY and SMNVEV (reference sequence). This CDR3 region has 13 residues. The ends were cut back, 4 bases at V and 5 bases at J, with 11 bases in the middle. The DNA for the CDR3 is TGTGCCAGCAGTTCGGCCGGGGGTACTGAAGCTTTCTTT. Translating it yields CASSSAGGTEAFF.

The chain has TRBV6-2 or TRBV6-3 and TRBJ2-2; TRBD1 aligns across 8 bases. With V trimmed by 4 bases and J by 6 bases, 4 bases remained unmatched. CDR1 MNHEY and CDR2 SVGEGT come from the germline V gene. This CDR3 is 14 amino acids long. CDR3 region: CASSWTGLPGELFF. DNA for the CDR3: TGTGCCAGCAGTTGGACAGGGTTACCCGGGGAGCTGTTTTTT.

The chain joins TRBV6-1 to TRBJ1-6, with D tentatively TRBD1 (6 bases). V was cut by 3 bases and J by 7 bases, with 10 bases left in between. The CDR3 runs 14 residues. Germline-derived CDR1 and CDR2 are MNHNS and SASEGT. CDR3 sequence (DNA): TGTGCCAGCAGTGACAGGGGAGAAAATTCACCCCTCCACTTT. This encodes CASSDRGENSPLHF.